A single sample is the source of the 2 T cell receptor beta chains below, sequenced in a study of vaccination and CD4 T cells after COVID-19. The Oncomine TCR Beta short-read assay sequenced DNA from cultured CD4+ T cells. TCRdb analysed the PCR reads with MiXCR anew, one entry per CDR3 protein. This sample has more than 20,000 distinct CDR3 sequences, with around three quarters found just once. Which antigens these TCRs recognize remains unknown. Treatment given: approximately 9-day PBMC culture with coronavirus spike peptide pools or control peptides (ViraFEST assay). Sequenced input: CD4+ T cells from blood, cultured in vitro. Receptors were obtained from a human donor who had recovered from COVID-19.

The J gene is TRBJ1-1, the V gene TRBV7-2; D ambiguous. Germline V gene data show CDR1 as SGHTA and CDR2 as FQGNSA. This CDR3 has 14 amino acids. V was cut by 1 base and J by 3 bases, with 9 bases left in between. The CDR3 sequence is CASSLGFGDTEAFF. CDR3 coding DNA: TGTGCCAGCAGCTTAGGTTTCGGTGACACTGAAGCTTTCTTT.

As DNA, the CDR3 is TGTGCCTGGAGTGGGGGATACTATGGCTACACCTTC. Encoded protein: CAWSGGYYGYTF. The V and J genes are TRBV30 and TRBJ1-2; D uncertain. V lost 1 base, J lost 3 bases, and 6 bases lay in between. The CDR3 loop spans 12 amino acids. The germline CDR1 and CDR2 sequences are GTSNPN and SVGIG (reference sequence).